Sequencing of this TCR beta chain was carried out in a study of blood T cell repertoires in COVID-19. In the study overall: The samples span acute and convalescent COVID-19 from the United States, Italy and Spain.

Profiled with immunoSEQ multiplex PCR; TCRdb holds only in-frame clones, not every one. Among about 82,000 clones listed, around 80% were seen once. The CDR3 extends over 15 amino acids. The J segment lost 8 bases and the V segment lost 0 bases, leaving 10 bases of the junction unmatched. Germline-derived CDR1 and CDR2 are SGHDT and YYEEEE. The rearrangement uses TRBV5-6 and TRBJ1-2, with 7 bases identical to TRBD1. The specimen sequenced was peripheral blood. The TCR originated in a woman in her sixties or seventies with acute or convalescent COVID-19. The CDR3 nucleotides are TGTGCCAGCAGCTTGGTCAGACAGGGAACCGGCGGCTACACCTTC. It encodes CASSLVRQGTGGYTF.